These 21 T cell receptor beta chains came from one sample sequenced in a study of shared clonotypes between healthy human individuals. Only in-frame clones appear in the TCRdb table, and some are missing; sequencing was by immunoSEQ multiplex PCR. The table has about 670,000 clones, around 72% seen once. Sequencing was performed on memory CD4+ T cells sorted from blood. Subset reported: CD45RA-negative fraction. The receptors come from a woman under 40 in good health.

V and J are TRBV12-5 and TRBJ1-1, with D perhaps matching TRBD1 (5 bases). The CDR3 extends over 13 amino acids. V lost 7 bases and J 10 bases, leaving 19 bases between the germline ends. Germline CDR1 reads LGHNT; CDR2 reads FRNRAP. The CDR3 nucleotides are TGTGCTAGTGCCGTCACGGGGGGTATCGGAGCTTTCTTT. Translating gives CASAVTGGIGAFF.

CDR3: CASNSLTGTSGTDTQYF. CDR3 sequence (DNA): TGTGCCAGTAACTCCCTCACCGGGACTAGCGGCACAGATACGCAGTATTTT. The genes are TRBV19 and TRBJ2-3, with 10 bases matching TRBD2. Per germline, CDR1 LNHDA and CDR2 SQIVND (reference sequence). The V and J ends lost 7 bases and 1 base, in that order; junction bases with no gene match: 11. This CDR3 has 17 amino acids.

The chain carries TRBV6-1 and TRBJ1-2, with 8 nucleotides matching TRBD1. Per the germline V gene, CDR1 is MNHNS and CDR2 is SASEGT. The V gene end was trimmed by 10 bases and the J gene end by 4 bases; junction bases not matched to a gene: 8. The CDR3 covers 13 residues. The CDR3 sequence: CATSDRGGYGYTF. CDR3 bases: TGTGCCACCTCAGACAGGGGAGGCTATGGCTACACCTTC.

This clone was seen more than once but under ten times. CDR3 loop: CASYGTGKNTEAFF. The CDR3 nucleotides are TGTGCCAGCTACGGGACAGGAAAGAACACTGAAGCTTTCTTT. The chain links TRBV6-1 to TRBJ1-1, with 8 bases aligning to TRBD1. Unmatched junction bases numbered 6, after V lost 8 bases and J lost 1 base. Germline assignment: CDR1 MNHNS and CDR2 SASEGT. The CDR3 has 14 residues.

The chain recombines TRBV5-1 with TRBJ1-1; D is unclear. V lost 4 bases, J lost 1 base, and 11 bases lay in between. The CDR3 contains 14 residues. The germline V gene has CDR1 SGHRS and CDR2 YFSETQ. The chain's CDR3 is CASSVVGENTEAFF. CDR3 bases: TGCGCCAGCAGCGTGGTTGGGGAGAACACTGAAGCTTTCTTT.

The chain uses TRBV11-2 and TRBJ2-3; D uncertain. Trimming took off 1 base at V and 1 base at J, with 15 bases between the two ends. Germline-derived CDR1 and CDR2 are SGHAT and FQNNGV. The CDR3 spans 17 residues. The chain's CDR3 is CASSLGVSPARTDTQYF. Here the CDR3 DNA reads TGTGCCAGCAGCTTAGGGGTTAGCCCTGCACGCACAGATACGCAGTATTTT.

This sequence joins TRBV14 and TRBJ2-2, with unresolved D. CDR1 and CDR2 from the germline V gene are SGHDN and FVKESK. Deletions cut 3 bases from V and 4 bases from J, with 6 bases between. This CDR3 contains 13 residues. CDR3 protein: CASSQLGTGELFF. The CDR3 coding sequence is TGTGCCAGCAGCCAGTTAGGCACCGGGGAGCTGTTTTTT.

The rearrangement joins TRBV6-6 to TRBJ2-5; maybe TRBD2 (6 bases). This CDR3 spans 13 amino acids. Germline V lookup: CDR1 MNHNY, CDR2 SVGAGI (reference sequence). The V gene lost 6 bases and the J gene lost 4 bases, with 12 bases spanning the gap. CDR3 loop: CASSAVGGETQYF. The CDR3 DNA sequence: TGTGCCAGCAGCGCCGTGGGGGGAGAGACCCAGTACTTC.

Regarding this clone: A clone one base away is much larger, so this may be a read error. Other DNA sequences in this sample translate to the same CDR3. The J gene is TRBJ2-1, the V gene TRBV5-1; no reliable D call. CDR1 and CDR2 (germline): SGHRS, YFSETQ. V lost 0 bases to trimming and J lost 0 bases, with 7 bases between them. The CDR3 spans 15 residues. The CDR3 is CASSLDVSSYNEQFF. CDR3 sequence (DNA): TGCGCCAGCAGCTTGGACGTAAGCTCCTACAATGAGCAGTTCTTC.

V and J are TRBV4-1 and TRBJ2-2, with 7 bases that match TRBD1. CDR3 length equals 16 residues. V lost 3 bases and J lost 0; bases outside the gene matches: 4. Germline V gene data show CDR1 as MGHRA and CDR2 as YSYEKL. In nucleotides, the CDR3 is TGCGCCAGCAGCCACAACAGGGGAGCGAACACCGGGGAGCTGTTTTTT. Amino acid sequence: CASSHNRGANTGELFF.

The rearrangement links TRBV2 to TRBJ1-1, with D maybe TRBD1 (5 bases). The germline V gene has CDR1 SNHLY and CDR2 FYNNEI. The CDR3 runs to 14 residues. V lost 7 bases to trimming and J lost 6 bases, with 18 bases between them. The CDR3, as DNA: TGTGCCAGCATTGGAGGGGAAGTCGTAGCTGAAGCTTTCTTT. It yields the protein CASIGGEVVAEAFF.

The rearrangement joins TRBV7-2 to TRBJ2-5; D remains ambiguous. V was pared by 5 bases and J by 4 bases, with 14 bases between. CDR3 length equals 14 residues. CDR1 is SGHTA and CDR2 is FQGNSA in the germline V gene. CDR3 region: CASSQDRRAETQYF. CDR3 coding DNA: TGTGCCAGCAGCCAGGACCGCCGGGCAGAGACCCAGTACTTC.

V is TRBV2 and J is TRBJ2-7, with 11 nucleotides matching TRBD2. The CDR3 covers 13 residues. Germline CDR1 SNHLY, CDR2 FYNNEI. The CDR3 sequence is CAEGTSGSYEQYF. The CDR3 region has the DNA TGTGCAGAAGGGACTAGCGGCTCCTACGAGCAGTACTTC.

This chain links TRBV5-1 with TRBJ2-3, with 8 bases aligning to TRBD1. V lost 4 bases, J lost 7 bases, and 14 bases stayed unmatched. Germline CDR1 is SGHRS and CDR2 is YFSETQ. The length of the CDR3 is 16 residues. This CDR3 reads CASSGPRGPGRNTQYF. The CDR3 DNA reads TGCGCCAGCAGCGGACCCAGGGGGCCGGGGCGGAATACGCAGTATTTT.

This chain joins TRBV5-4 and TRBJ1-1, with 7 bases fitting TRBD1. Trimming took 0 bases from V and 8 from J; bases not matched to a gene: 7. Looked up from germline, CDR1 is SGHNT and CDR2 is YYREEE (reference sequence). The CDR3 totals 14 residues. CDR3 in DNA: TGTGCCAGCAGCTTGGACCCAGGGGGTAGAGAAGCTTTCTTT. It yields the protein CASSLDPGGREAFF. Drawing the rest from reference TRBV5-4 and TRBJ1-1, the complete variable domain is ETGVTQSPTHLIKTRGQQVTLRCSSQSGHNTVSWYQQALGQGPQFIFQYYREEENGRGNFPPRFSGLQFPNYSSELNVNALELDDSALYLCASSLDPGGREAFFGQGTRLTVV.

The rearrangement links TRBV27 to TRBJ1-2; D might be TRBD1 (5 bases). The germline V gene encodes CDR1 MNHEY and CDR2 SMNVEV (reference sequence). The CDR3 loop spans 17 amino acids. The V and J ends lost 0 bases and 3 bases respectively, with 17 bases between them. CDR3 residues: CASSLSGRGLGDYGYTF. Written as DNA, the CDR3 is TGTGCCAGCAGTTTATCGGGTCGGGGCTTGGGGGACTATGGCTACACCTTC.

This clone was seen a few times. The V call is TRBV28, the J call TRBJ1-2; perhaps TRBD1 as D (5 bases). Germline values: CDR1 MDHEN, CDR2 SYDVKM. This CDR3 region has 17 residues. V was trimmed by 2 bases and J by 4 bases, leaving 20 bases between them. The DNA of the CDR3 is TGTGCCAGCAGTTTACGTTTCTTCTTGGCAGGGCCCTATGGCTACACCTTC. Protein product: CASSLRFFLAGPYGYTF.

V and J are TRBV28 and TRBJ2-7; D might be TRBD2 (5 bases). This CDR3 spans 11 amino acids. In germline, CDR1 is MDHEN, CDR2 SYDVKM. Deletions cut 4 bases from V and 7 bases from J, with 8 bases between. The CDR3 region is CASSSRGEQYF. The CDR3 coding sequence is TGTGCCAGCAGTTCCCGCGGGGAGCAGTACTTC.

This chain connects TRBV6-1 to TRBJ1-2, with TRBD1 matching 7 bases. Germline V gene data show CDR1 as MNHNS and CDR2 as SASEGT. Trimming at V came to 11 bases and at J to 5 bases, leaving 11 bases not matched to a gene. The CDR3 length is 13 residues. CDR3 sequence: CAGAETGYYGYTF. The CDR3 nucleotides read TGTGCCGGGGCGGAGACAGGGTATTATGGCTACACCTTC.

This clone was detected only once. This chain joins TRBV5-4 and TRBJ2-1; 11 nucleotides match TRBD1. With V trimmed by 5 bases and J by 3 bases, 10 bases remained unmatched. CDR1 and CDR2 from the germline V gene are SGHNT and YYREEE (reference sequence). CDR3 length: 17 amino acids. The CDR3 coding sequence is TGTGCCAGCAGAGACCGGGGACAGGGGGGATACTACAATGAGCAGTTCTTC. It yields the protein CASRDRGQGGYYNEQFF.

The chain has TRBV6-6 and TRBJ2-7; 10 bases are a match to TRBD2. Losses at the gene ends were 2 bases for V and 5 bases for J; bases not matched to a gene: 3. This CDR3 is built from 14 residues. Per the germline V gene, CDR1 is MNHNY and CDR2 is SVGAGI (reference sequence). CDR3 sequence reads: CASSYQREGNEQYF. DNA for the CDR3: TGTGCCAGCAGTTACCAGCGGGAGGGCAACGAGCAGTACTTC.